This TCR beta chain was found in a study of T cells in Graves' hyperthyroidism and ophthalmopathy. Study at large: Peripheral blood was obtained at initial diagnosis, preceding any treatment.

The CDR3 contains 14 residues. The germline CDR1 and CDR2 sequences are MNHNS and SASEGT. In this sample, this clonotype turned up once. Relative to the germline gene, one junction end is altered; a read error may explain this. TCR beta CDR3 regions were amplified from RNA transcripts. The TCR CDR3 first-round RT-PCR relied on the HTBI primer set. Each CDR3 protein is one row after TCRdb ran MiXCR on the multiplex PCR reads. The sample has over 45,000 distinct CDR3 sequences, around 48% seen once. Uncontrolled infection, other autoimmune disease, pregnancy or lactation excluded patients. Diagnosis rested on symptoms, serum thyroxine and TRAb, thyroid ultrasound, and orbital computed tomography. Extraction of PBMCs used roughly 9.4 ml of fresh peripheral blood.

Input material: blood. This chain links TRBV6-1 with TRBJ1-5, with 7 nucleotides matching TRBD1. The sequence derives from a woman between 25 and 40 years old with Graves' ophthalmopathy. Here the CDR3 DNA reads TGTGCCAGCACTCTCGGGGGGGACAGTCAGCCCGAGCATTTT. Its protein is CASTLGGDSQPEHF.